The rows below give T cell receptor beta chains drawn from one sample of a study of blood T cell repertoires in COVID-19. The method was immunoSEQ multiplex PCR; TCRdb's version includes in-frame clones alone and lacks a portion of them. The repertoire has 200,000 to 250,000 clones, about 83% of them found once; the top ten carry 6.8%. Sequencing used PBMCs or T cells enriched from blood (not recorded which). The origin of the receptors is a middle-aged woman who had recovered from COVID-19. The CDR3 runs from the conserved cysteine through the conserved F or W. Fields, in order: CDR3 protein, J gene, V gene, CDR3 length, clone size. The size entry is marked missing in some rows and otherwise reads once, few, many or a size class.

CASSSGGGGRTYEQYF TRBJ2-7 TRBV7-9 16 .
CASSSGGAGEETQYF TRBJ2-5 TRBV5-1 15 .
CASSIQVGGTEAFF TRBJ1-1 TRBV5-5 14 .
CASSPGQGWTEAFF TRBJ1-1 TRBV13 14 .
CAWSVKGAGGYTF TRBJ1-2 TRBV30 13 .
CATSIGTSGYNEQFF TRBJ2-1 TRBV24-1 15 many
CASSFQDPSNSPLHF TRBJ1-6 TRBV5-1 15 .
CASSRSGGSTDEQYF TRBJ2-7 TRBV9 15 few
CASSASQTGVNGYTF TRBJ1-2 TRBV6-4 15 .
CASSIGTANTIYF TRBJ1-3 TRBV5-1 13 few
CAWSQGVLSSNQPQHF TRBJ1-5 TRBV30 16 .
CASSQDSGYYGYTF TRBJ1-2 TRBV14 14 .
CASRAGQGAGGYTF TRBJ1-2 TRBV2 14 once
CASSPTAGGDTIYF TRBJ1-3 TRBV3-1/TRBV3-2 14 .
CSANDRDPEQFF TRBJ2-1 TRBV20-1 12 .
CATSRSSASRSGNTIYF TRBJ1-3 TRBV15 17 .
CASGPAGGTAGGRTDTQYF TRBJ2-3 TRBV5-1 19 .
CASSDSGLYMGNYGYTF TRBJ1-2 TRBV2 17 .
CASSQVGQGGYGYTF TRBJ1-2 TRBV4-1 15 .
CASQDRRQETQYF TRBJ2-5 TRBV6-5 13 .
CASSEVSGRTGELFF TRBJ2-2 TRBV10-2 15 once
CASSFGGEAFF TRBJ1-1 TRBV12-3/TRBV12-4 11 once
CASSLIDRGLVAFF TRBJ1-1 TRBV7-9 14 .
CASSTRTGGPTEAFF TRBJ1-1 TRBV11-3 15 .
CASSDGGSHYGYTF TRBJ1-2 TRBV25-1 14 .
CASSGGTGTNTGELFF TRBJ2-2 TRBV23-1 16 .
CASSPAQMGHQPQHF TRBJ1-5 TRBV5-1 15 few
CASSAHLPGGETQYF TRBJ2-5 TRBV9 15 .
CASNDPGQGATGYTF TRBJ1-2 TRBV19 15 .
CSVEFGGPRTEAFF TRBJ1-1 TRBV29-1 14 .
CASSPLGQQETQYF TRBJ2-5 TRBV18 14 .
CASSLGQGGSNQPQHF TRBJ1-5 TRBV7-9 16 .
CASSFLGPTDTQYF TRBJ2-3 TRBV28 14 .
CAWSLYNEQFF TRBJ2-1 TRBV30 11 .
CASSPRNQETQYF TRBJ2-5 TRBV18 13 .
CASSPRTNSGGQGHSPLHF TRBJ1-6 TRBV18 19 .
CASSPGQGTNYGYTF TRBJ1-2 TRBV18 15 .
CASNPGINYGYTF TRBJ1-2 TRBV19 13 .
CASSLTQVPGVSGYTF TRBJ1-2 TRBV11-2 16 .
CASSLFLQVLFF TRBJ1-4 TRBV28 12 .
CASSYSRAEQFF TRBJ2-1 TRBV6-6 12 .
CAIRTSGRTNEQFF TRBJ2-1 TRBV10-3 14 .
CASRTSGVSEQYF TRBJ2-7 TRBV19 13 .
CASSLARASGIVGGELFF TRBJ2-2 TRBV7-2 18 few
CASSRQGNTGELFF TRBJ2-2 TRBV5-1 14 .
CASSGRDRAVGSNQPQHF TRBJ1-5 TRBV19 18 once
CAIGTDYGYTF TRBJ1-2 TRBV10-3 11 .